This TCR beta chain was profiled in a study of blood T cell repertoires in COVID-19. Notes on this clone: The junction departs from the called germline gene at one end, perhaps through a read error.

TCRdb keeps only in-frame clones here, not all; method: immunoSEQ multiplex PCR. Seen here are approximately 100,000 clones, around 90% observed once, and the top ten hold 3% to 3.5%. Sequences were obtained from peripheral blood. This TCR was recovered from a man aged 45-65 years in a cohort sampled during active COVID-19.

The CDR3 region has the DNA TGTGCTAGCAGCCCTGACAGGGGTGGCGAAAAACTGTTTTTT. It codes for CASSPDRGGEKLFF. The rearrangement uses TRBV7-7 and TRBJ1-4, with TRBD1 identical over 8 bases. CDR1 is SSHAT and CDR2 is FNYEAQ in the germline V gene (reference sequence). The CDR3 contains 14 residues. Together with reference TRBV7-7 and TRBJ1-4, the CDR3 gives the full variable domain: GAGVSQSPRYKVTKRGQDVTLRCDPISSHATLYWYQQALGQGPEFLTYFNYEAQPDKSGLPSDRFSAERPEGSISTLTIQRTEQRDSAMYRCASSPDRGGEKLFFGSGTQLSVL.